The subject of this entry is one TCR beta chain. This entry is derived from a study of blood T cell repertoires in COVID-19. Background on the study: Sources were T cells, B-cell-depleted T cells, or PBMCs; the material itself was cDNA or gDNA.

Germline V CDR1 and CDR2: SGHRS, YFSETQ. The CDR3 extends over 14 amino acids. The germline V and J ends were trimmed by 0 bases and 4 bases, with 7 bases remaining between them. Authors' analysis steps: Amplification with reference gene primers provided the estimates of nucleated cell counts. Assay used: immunoSEQ multiplex PCR; TCRdb lists only in-frame clones, some missing. Clone size and V and J calls were adopted from that table, with D and trimming inferred from the DNA. The sample holds roughly 100,000 clones, approximately 80% seen once. The sequence was obtained from an older woman with acute or convalescent COVID-19. Specimen: peripheral blood. The chain couples TRBV5-1 to TRBJ1-4; no clear D. CDR3 protein: CASSLDPSNEKLFF. In nucleotides, the CDR3 is TGCGCCAGCAGCTTGGATCCGAGTAATGAAAAACTGTTTTTT.